These 4 T cell receptor beta chains share one sample of origin, sequenced in a study of blood T cell repertoires in COVID-19. The table came from immunoSEQ multiplex PCR; TCRdb's copy has only in-frame clones and leaves some out. The sample lists about 300,000 clones; 65% to 85% were seen once. The sample consisted of peripheral blood. The receptors were gathered from a woman aged 45 to 65 with acute or convalescent COVID-19.

The genes are TRBV25-1 and TRBJ2-7; TRBD1 is a possible D gene (6 bases). The CDR3 extends over 13 amino acids. Per the germline V gene, CDR1 is MGHDK and CDR2 is SYGVNS. The ends were cut back, 4 bases at V and 6 bases at J, with 13 bases in the middle. DNA of the CDR3: TGTGCCAGCAGTGTAACAGGGCCTTTCGAGCAGTACTTC. Its protein product is CASSVTGPFEQYF.

The chain combines TRBV5-6 with TRBJ2-3, with 11 bases aligning to TRBD2. The V segment lost 0 bases and the J segment 2 bases; nucleotides outside the gene matches: 5. Germline lookup yields CDR1 SGHDT and CDR2 YYEEEE. The CDR3 length is 17 residues. CDR3 sequence: CASSLASGGPLTDTQYF. CDR3 DNA sequence: TGTGCCAGCAGCTTGGCTAGCGGGGGGCCTCTCACAGATACGCAGTATTTT.

This rearrangement joins TRBV7-2 to TRBJ2-7; TRBD2 aligns across 11 bases. Germline V CDR1 and CDR2: SGHTA, FQGNSA. The CDR3 length is 16 residues. V was pared by 3 bases and J by 7 bases, with 11 bases of the junction left unmatched. The CDR3 loop reads CASSFVVAGGPGEQYV. The CDR3 DNA sequence: TGTGCCAGCAGCTTTGTCGTAGCGGGGGGGCCCGGGGAGCAGTACGTC.

This chain links TRBV7-2 with TRBJ2-2; the match to TRBD2 covers 8 bases. V shed 1 base, J shed 4 bases, and the junction held 2 bases outside the gene matches. Germline CDR1 SGHTA, CDR2 FQGNSA. The CDR3 runs to 15 residues. The CDR3 region is CASSLGLAGTGELFF. CDR3 DNA sequence: TGTGCCAGCAGCTTAGGGCTAGCGGGCACCGGGGAGCTGTTTTTT. Full variable domain (rest looked up from reference TRBV7-2 and TRBJ2-2): GAGVSQSPSNKVTEKGKDVELRCDPISGHTALYWYRQSLGQGLEFLIYFQGNSAPDKSGLPSDRFSAERTGGSVSTLTIQRTQQEDSAVYLCASSLGLAGTGELFFGEGSRLTVL.